These 31 T cell receptor beta chains share one sample of origin, sequenced in a study of early T cells in non-severe SARS-CoV-2 infection. MiXCR, applied by TCRdb to the 5' RACE reads, yields one record per CDR3 protein. Of around 84,000 distinct CDR3 sequences listed, 9% to 13% are singletons. The sequencing sample was made of whole blood. Source of these receptors: an adult who was a healthcare worker with PCR-confirmed SARS-CoV-2 infection or an uninfected control (not recorded which).

The sample holds many counts of this clonotype. The rearrangement joins TRBV29-1 to TRBJ1-2; the D gene is possibly TRBD1 (5 bases). This CDR3 has 13 amino acids. V was pared by 4 bases and J by 2 bases, with 11 bases between. Germline assignment: CDR1 SQVTM and CDR2 ANQGSEA. CDR3 nucleotides: TGCAGCGTTGGGGGGTACGGCAACTATGGCTACACCTTC. The encoded protein is CSVGGYGNYGYTF. The entire variable domain, with the rest obtained from reference TRBV29-1 and TRBJ1-2, is as follows: SAVISQKPSRDICQRGTSLTIQCQVDSQVTMMFWYRQQPGQSLTLIATANQGSEATYESGFVIDKFPISRPNLTFSTLTVSNMSPEDSSIYLCSVGGYGNYGYTFGSGTRLTVV.

This clonotype was observed a few times. This rearrangement joins TRBV29-1 to TRBJ2-1; 13 bases are a match to TRBD2. This CDR3 spans 15 amino acids. J was trimmed by 9 bases and V by 3 bases; bases with no gene match: 8. Germline CDR1 is SQVTM and CDR2 is ANQGSEA. The CDR3 DNA reads as TGCAGCGTTGAGACTCAGGGACTAGCGGGATCTGAGCAGTTCTTC. Protein sequence: CSVETQGLAGSEQFF.

The gene calls are TRBV9 and TRBJ2-3; D is perhaps TRBD2 (6 bases). Deletions cut 3 bases from V and 1 base from J, with 15 bases between. Germline lookup yields CDR1 SGDLS and CDR2 YYNGEE. The CDR3 is made up of 16 amino acids. The CDR3 DNA follows: TGTGCCAGCAGCGGCTATTCGGGACTCGGCACAGATACGCAGTATTTT. It codes for CASSGYSGLGTDTQYF.

This clonotype showed up many times. The chain recombines TRBV18 with TRBJ1-6, with a possible D match to TRBD1 (5 bases). V was cut by 4 bases and J by 10 bases, with 20 bases left in between. This CDR3 has 16 residues. Germline assignment: CDR1 KGHSH and CDR2 LQKENI. In DNA, the CDR3 is TGTGCCAGCTCACTGACGTTTCCAGGGCCCAACTCACCCCTCCACTTT. Encoded protein: CASSLTFPGPNSPLHF.

This clonotype was observed at least ten times. The genes are TRBV5-1 and TRBJ2-1, with unresolved D. V was shortened by 0 bases and J by 6 bases, with 7 bases between the two germline ends. CDR1 is SGHRS and CDR2 is YFSETQ in the germline V gene. The CDR3 runs to 13 residues. As DNA, the CDR3 is TGCGCCAGCAGCTTGGACTTTTTCAATGAGCAGTTCTTC. It is translated as CASSLDFFNEQFF.

The rearrangement uses TRBV6-5 and TRBJ2-2; 13 nucleotides match TRBD2. The trim removed 0 bases at V and 6 bases at J, leaving 4 bases unmatched. CDR1 is MNHEY and CDR2 is SVGAGI in the germline V gene. This CDR3 comprises 17 residues. The CDR3 DNA is TGTGCCAGCAGTTACTCGTGGACTAGCGGGAGCGCCGGGGAGCTGTTTTTT. Its protein product is CASSYSWTSGSAGELFF.

This clonotype was recorded many times. The rearrangement uses TRBV5-5 and TRBJ2-2; TRBD1 agrees at 7 bases. Germline V gene data show CDR1 as SGHKS and CDR2 as YYEKEE (reference sequence). The CDR3 has 14 amino acids. V shed 3 bases, J shed 3 bases, and the junction held 2 bases outside the gene matches. The CDR3 reads CASSSTGDTGELFF. The CDR3 DNA sequence: TGTGCCAGCAGCTCAACAGGGGACACCGGGGAGCTGTTTTTT.

The chain is built from TRBV25-1 and TRBJ2-2; 9 bases are a match to TRBD1. V lost 0 bases and J lost 3; bases outside the gene matches: 14. This CDR3 region has 20 residues. Germline V CDR1 and CDR2: MGHDK, SYGVNS. Here the CDR3 reads CASSEYPHPGTGWDTGELFF. In DNA form, the CDR3 reads TGTGCCAGCAGTGAATACCCTCATCCCGGGACAGGGTGGGACACCGGGGAGCTGTTTTTT.

Only a few counts were recorded for this clonotype. V usage is TRBV28 and J usage is TRBJ2-7, with 8 bases matching TRBD1. CDR1 is MDHEN and CDR2 is SYDVKM in the germline V gene. The CDR3 is 13 amino acids. Germline trimming cut 10 bases from V and 0 bases from J; bases unmatched to any gene: 5. In nucleotides, the CDR3 is TGTGCCATCGGACAGGGACACTCCTACGAGCAGTACTTC. Translated, it gives CAIGQGHSYEQYF.

V and J are TRBV5-5 and TRBJ1-1; D not resolved. V shed 1 base and J shed 4 bases, with 8 bases lying between them. This CDR3 is 13 amino acids long. Germline CDR1 reads SGHKS; CDR2 reads YYEKEE (reference sequence). CDR3 in DNA: TGTGCCAGCAGCTTGCCTGAGACCACTGAAGCTTTCTTT. Encoded protein: CASSLPETTEAFF.

J is TRBJ2-5 and V is TRBV5-1, with TRBD2 matching 11 bases. Germline assignment: CDR1 SGHRS and CDR2 YFSETQ. The CDR3 covers 14 residues. The J segment lost 3 bases and the V segment lost 4 bases, leaving 2 bases of the junction unmatched. CDR3 residues: CASSPGLAEETQYF. DNA for the CDR3: TGCGCCAGCAGCCCGGGACTAGCGGAAGAGACCCAGTACTTC.

The sample holds many counts of this clonotype. The gene calls are TRBV6-5 and TRBJ1-1; D unclear. The V end lost 6 bases, the J end lost 2 bases, and 16 bases lay between the germline ends. Germline V lookup: CDR1 MNHEY, CDR2 SVGAGI. The CDR3 has 15 amino acids. CDR3 sequence: CASSPPTWGNTEAFF. CDR3 coding DNA: TGTGCCAGCAGCCCACCGACGTGGGGAAACACTGAAGCTTTCTTT.

This clonotype was seen ten or more times. The chain has TRBV27 and TRBJ1-5; D is uncertain. The germline V gene encodes CDR1 MNHEY and CDR2 SMNVEV (reference sequence). The CDR3 loop spans 13 amino acids. The germline V and J ends were trimmed by 5 bases and 15 bases, with 20 bases remaining between them. CDR3 DNA sequence: TGTGCCAGCAGTCCCCGCCCAGGACTGCTCCCGCATTTT. The encoded protein is CASSPRPGLLPHF.

This clonotype appeared a few times. The chain joins TRBV29-1 to TRBJ1-1; weak D call: TRBD1 (6 bases). In germline, CDR1 is SQVTM, CDR2 ANQGSEA. The CDR3 is 13 amino acids. V shed 7 bases and J shed 1 base, with 13 bases lying between them. The CDR3 loop is CSAIGQRNTEAFF. The CDR3 coding sequence is TGCAGCGCAATCGGACAGAGGAACACTGAAGCTTTCTTT.

This clonotype was counted between two and nine times. This chain links TRBV6-5 with TRBJ1-1; D is possibly TRBD1 (5 bases). The CDR3 loop spans 12 amino acids. Germline V gives CDR1 MNHEY, CDR2 SVGAGI. V lost 9 bases and J 5 bases, leaving 13 bases between the germline ends. This CDR3 is CASRGSWTEAFF. The CDR3 bases are TGTGCCAGTCGGGGGAGTTGGACTGAAGCTTTCTTT.

This clonotype was seen a few times. The chain combines TRBV12-3 or TRBV12-4 with TRBJ2-2, with a weak D call TRBD1 (6 bases). Trimming left V 4 bases short and J 0 bases short, with 9 bases between. The CDR3 totals 15 residues. The CDR3 DNA is TGTGCCAGCAGTTCACAGGGCTCGAACACCGGGGAGCTGTTTTTT. Translation: CASSSQGSNTGELFF.

This clonotype showed up many times. The CDR3 DNA is TGCAGCGTTGATTTCGGTACGGGCCGCTACGAGCAGTACTTC. This sequence encodes CSVDFGTGRYEQYF. The chain recombines TRBV29-1 with TRBJ2-7; D not resolved. The V end was cut by 3 bases, the J end by 3 bases, with 15 bases between. CDR1 is SQVTM and CDR2 is ANQGSEA in the germline V gene. CDR3 length: 14 amino acids.

This clonotype was counted many times. This chain joins TRBV9 and TRBJ2-3; D uncertain. There are 14 residues in the CDR3. V lost 0 bases and J 0 bases, leaving 5 bases between the germline ends. Germline V gene data show CDR1 as SGDLS and CDR2 as YYNGEE. CDR3 loop: CASSVGPSTDTQYF. In DNA form, the CDR3 reads TGTGCCAGCAGCGTAGGGCCTAGCACAGATACGCAGTATTTT.

This clonotype has just a few counts. The chain joins TRBV12-2 to TRBJ1-6; the table's D call TRBD1 went unverified against the DNA. TRBV12-2 is listed as a pseudogene. This CDR3 comprises 18 residues. CDR3 sequence reads: CASRLRGDRGAYNSPLHF. CDR3 in DNA: TGTGCAAGTCGCTTACGGGGAGACAGGGGGGCCTATAATTCACCCCTCCACTTT.

This clonotype was observed many times. This chain joins TRBV19 and TRBJ2-1; TRBD2 matches at 8 bases. Germline CDR1 is LNHDA and CDR2 is SQIVND (reference sequence). J was trimmed by 7 bases and V by 6 bases; bases with no gene match: 11. The length of the CDR3 is 15 residues. The CDR3 loop reads CASSTFAGGGNEQFF. CDR3 nucleotides: TGTGCCAGTAGCACCTTCGCGGGGGGAGGGAATGAGCAGTTCTTC.

This clonotype was detected ten times or more. J is TRBJ2-1 and V is TRBV7-6; 13 bases line up with TRBD2. The germline CDR1 and CDR2 sequences are SGHVS and FNYEAQ. The CDR3 spans 16 residues. After removal of 1 base from V and 6 bases from J, the junction contained 3 bases not matched to a gene. The DNA for the CDR3 is TGTGCCAGCAGCTTAGTTCGGACTAGCGGGAGCAATGAGCAGTTCTTC. This translates into CASSLVRTSGSNEQFF.

Only a few counts were recorded for this clonotype. The J gene is TRBJ1-2, the V gene TRBV15; D ambiguous. V dropped 1 base and J dropped 8 bases, with 11 bases sitting between them. The CDR3 consists of 13 residues. Germline V gives CDR1 LNHNV, CDR2 YYDKDF (reference sequence). CDR3 protein: CATSRAINKGYTF. CDR3 DNA sequence: TGTGCCACCAGCAGAGCTATAAACAAAGGCTACACCTTC.

The table lists this clonotype with many counts. The chain uses TRBV5-1 and TRBJ1-5; no reliable D call. This CDR3 has 15 amino acids. Trimming stripped 0 bases from V and 3 bases from J, with 10 bases between. The germline V gene encodes CDR1 SGHRS and CDR2 YFSETQ. The CDR3 protein is CASSLGNGPNQPQHF. The CDR3 nucleotides are TGCGCCAGCAGCTTGGGAAACGGACCCAATCAGCCCCAGCATTTT.

This clonotype was detected a few times. The V gene is TRBV19, the J gene TRBJ2-7, with 10 bases aligning to TRBD2. V shed 5 bases and J 2 bases; nucleotides not matched to a gene: 3. From germline, CDR1 is LNHDA and CDR2 SQIVND (reference sequence). The CDR3 covers 14 residues. CDR3: CASSAGLAPYEQYF. CDR3 nucleotide sequence: TGTGCCAGTAGTGCGGGACTAGCGCCCTACGAGCAGTACTTC. Drawing the rest from reference TRBV19 and TRBJ2-7, the complete variable domain is DGGITQSPKYLFRKEGQNVTLSCEQNLNHDAMYWYRQDPGQGLRLIYYSQIVNDFQKGDIAEGYSVSREKKESFPLTVTSAQKNPTAFYLCASSAGLAPYEQYFGPGTRLTVT.

The chain couples TRBV6-5 to TRBJ1-2, with TRBD1 identical over 8 bases. CDR3 length: 15 amino acids. The V segment lost 6 bases and the J segment 2 bases; nucleotides outside the gene matches: 8. The germline gives CDR1 MNHEY, CDR2 SVGAGI. For the CDR3, the DNA is TGTGCCAGCAGGAGGGGACAGGTCGGGAACTATGGCTACACCTTC. It translates to CASRRGQVGNYGYTF.

This clonotype was seen many times. The chain uses TRBV6-6 and TRBJ1-1; TRBD1 matches at 8 bases. The CDR3 covers 15 residues. The junction had 10 bases not matched to a gene; V was cut back by 5 bases and J by 5 bases. Per germline, CDR1 MNHNY and CDR2 SVGAGI (reference sequence). CDR3: CASSDTGGKGTEAFF. DNA for the CDR3: TGTGCCAGCAGTGATACAGGGGGTAAGGGTACTGAAGCTTTCTTT.

This clonotype was detected only a few times. The V call is TRBV14, the J call TRBJ1-4, with 10 positions matching TRBD1. There are 16 residues in the CDR3. V was clipped by 4 bases and J by 13 bases; unmatched bases: 15. Germline assignment: CDR1 SGHDN and CDR2 FVKESK. The CDR3 DNA follows: TGTGCCAGCAGCCCCCCCCACGGGACAGGGGCTTCGAGACTGTTTTTT. This sequence encodes CASSPPHGTGASRLFF. Drawing the rest from reference TRBV14 and TRBJ1-4, the complete variable domain is EAGVTQFPSHSVIEKGQTVTLRCDPISGHDNLYWYRRVMGKEIKFLLHFVKESKQDESGMPNNRFLAERTGGTYSTLKVQPAELEDSGVYFCASSPPHGTGASRLFFGSGTQLSVL.

In this sample, this clonotype turned up many times. V is TRBV3-1 and J is TRBJ1-5; 8 positions agree with TRBD1. CDR3 length: 16 residues. Germline assignment: CDR1 LGHDT and CDR2 YNNKEL (reference sequence). V lost 3 bases to trimming and J lost 4 bases; unmatched junction nucleotides: 8. CDR3 coding DNA: TGTGCCAGCAGCCAGGGACAGGCGAAGTCGAATCAGCCCCAGCATTTT. Protein product: CASSQGQAKSNQPQHF.

This clonotype came up a few times. This rearrangement joins TRBV5-6 to TRBJ2-7; 10 bases agree with TRBD2. Germline V lookup: CDR1 SGHDT, CDR2 YYEEEE. This CDR3 spans 14 amino acids. V was clipped by 1 base and J by 6 bases; unmatched bases: 4. CDR3 sequence (DNA): TGTGCCAGCAGCTTGTTTGAGCGGGAGGGCGAGCAGTACTTC. Its protein is CASSLFEREGEQYF.

There are many counts of this clonotype. The V and J genes are TRBV5-6 and TRBJ1-2; 7 bases are shared with TRBD1. The germline V gene has CDR1 SGHDT and CDR2 YYEEEE. Unmatched junction bases numbered 9, after V lost 1 base and J lost 6 bases. The CDR3 length is 15 residues. The DNA for the CDR3 is TGTGCCAGCAGCTTGTTCGGCGACAGGGCTGATGGCTACACCTTC. Translated, it gives CASSLFGDRADGYTF.

The rearrangement uses TRBV11-3 and TRBJ2-3; D possibly corresponds to TRBD2 (5 bases). CDR1 is SGHNT and CDR2 is YENEEA in the germline V gene. V lost 3 bases to trimming and J lost 2 bases, with 12 bases between them. There are 15 residues in the CDR3. The chain's CDR3 is CASSLGSGNTDTQYF. CDR3 nucleotide sequence: TGTGCCAGCAGCTTGGGCAGCGGTAACACAGATACGCAGTATTTT. Variable domain in full (rest from reference TRBV11-3 and TRBJ2-3): EAGVVQSPRYKIIEKKQPVAFWCNPISGHNTLYWYLQNLGQGPELLIRYENEEAVDDSQLPKDRFSAERLKGVDSTLKIQPAELGDSAVYLCASSLGSGNTDTQYFGPGTRLTVL.